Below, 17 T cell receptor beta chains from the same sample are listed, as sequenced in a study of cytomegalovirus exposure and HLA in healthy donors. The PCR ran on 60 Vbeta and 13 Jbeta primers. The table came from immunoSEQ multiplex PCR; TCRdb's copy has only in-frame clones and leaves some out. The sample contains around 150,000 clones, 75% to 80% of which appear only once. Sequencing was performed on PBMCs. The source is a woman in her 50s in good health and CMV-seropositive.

This chain's CDR3 is CASSETDSRSGEAFF. The CDR3 bases are TGTGCCAGCAGTGAAACGGACTCCCGCTCGGGTGAAGCTTTCTTT. This chain links TRBV6-1 with TRBJ1-1; D remains unclear. Deletions cut 2 bases from V and 7 bases from J, with 17 bases between. Germline V gene lookup returns CDR1 MNHNS and CDR2 SASEGT. This CDR3 has 15 residues.

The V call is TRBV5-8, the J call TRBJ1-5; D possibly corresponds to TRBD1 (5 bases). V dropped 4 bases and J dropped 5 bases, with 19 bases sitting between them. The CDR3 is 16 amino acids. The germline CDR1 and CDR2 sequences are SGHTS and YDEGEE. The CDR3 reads CASSNRSGSLYQPQHF. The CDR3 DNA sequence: TGTGCCAGCAGCAATCGGTCAGGGTCCCTTTATCAGCCCCAGCATTTT. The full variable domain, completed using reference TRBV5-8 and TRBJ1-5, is EAGVTQSPTHLIKTRGQQATLRCSPISGHTSVYWYQQALGLGLQFLLWYDEGEERNRGNFPPRFSGRQFPNYSSELNVNALELEDSALYLCASSNRSGSLYQPQHFGDGTRLSIL.

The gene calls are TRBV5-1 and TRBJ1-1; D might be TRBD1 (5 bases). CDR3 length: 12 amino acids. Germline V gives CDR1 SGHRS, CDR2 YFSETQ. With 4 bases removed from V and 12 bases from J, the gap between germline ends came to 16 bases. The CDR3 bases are TGCGCCAGCAGCCAGGATGGGGGGGTGACTTTCTTT. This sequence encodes CASSQDGGVTFF.

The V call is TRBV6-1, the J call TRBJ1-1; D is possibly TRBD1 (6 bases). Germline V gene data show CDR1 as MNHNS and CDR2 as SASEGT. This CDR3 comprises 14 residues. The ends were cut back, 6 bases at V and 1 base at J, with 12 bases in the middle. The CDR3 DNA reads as TGTGCCAGCAGGAGGGACATAAAGAACACTGAAGCTTTCTTT. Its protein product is CASRRDIKNTEAFF.

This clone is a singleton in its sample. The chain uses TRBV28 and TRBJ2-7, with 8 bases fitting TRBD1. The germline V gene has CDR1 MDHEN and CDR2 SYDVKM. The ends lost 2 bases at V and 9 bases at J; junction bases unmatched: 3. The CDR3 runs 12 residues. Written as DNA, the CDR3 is TGTGCCAGCAGTTTAGGACAGGGTTGGCAGTACTTC. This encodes CASSLGQGWQYF.

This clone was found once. CDR3 region: CASSQDKDRGYYEQYF. For the CDR3, the DNA is TGTGCCAGCAGCCAAGATAAGGACAGGGGGTACTACGAGCAGTACTTC. V is TRBV4-2 and J is TRBJ2-7; 10 bases are shared with TRBD1. CDR1 is LGHNA, CDR2 YNFKEQ, per germline. CDR3 length: 16 amino acids. The V gene end was trimmed by 0 bases and the J gene end by 3 bases; junction bases not matched to a gene: 5.

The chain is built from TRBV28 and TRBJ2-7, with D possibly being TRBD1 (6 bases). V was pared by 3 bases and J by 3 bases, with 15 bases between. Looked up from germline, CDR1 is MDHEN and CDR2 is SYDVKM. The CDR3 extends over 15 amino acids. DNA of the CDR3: TGTGCCAGCAGTTTCCCACAGGGTAAAAACTACGAGCAGTACTTC. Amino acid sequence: CASSFPQGKNYEQYF.

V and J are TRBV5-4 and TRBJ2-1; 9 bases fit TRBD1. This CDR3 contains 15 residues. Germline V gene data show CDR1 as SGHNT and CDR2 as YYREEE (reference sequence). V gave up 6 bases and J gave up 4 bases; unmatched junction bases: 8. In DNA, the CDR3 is TGTGCCAGCACCTTACAGGGGGCGGATTACAATGAGCAGTTCTTC. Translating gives CASTLQGADYNEQFF. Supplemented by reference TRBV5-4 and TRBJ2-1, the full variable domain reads ETGVTQSPTHLIKTRGQQVTLRCSSQSGHNTVSWYQQALGQGPQFIFQYYREEENGRGNFPPRFSGLQFPNYSSELNVNALELDDSALYLCASTLQGADYNEQFFGPGTRLTVL.

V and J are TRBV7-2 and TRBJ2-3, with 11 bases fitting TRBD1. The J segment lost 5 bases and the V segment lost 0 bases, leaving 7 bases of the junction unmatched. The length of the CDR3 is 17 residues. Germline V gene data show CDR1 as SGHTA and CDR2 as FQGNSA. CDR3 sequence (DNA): TGTGCCAGCAGCTTAGCCAGGACAGGGGGCGCGGGAGATACGCAGTATTTT. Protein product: CASSLARTGGAGDTQYF.

CDR3 sequence reads: CASSVRHDTGDTEAFF. The CDR3 DNA sequence: TGTGCCAGCAGCGTACGGCACGATACAGGGGATACTGAAGCTTTCTTT. The chain couples TRBV9 to TRBJ1-1, with 7 positions matching TRBD1. The trim removed 1 base at V and 5 bases at J, leaving 11 bases unmatched. This CDR3 is built from 16 residues. Looked up from germline, CDR1 is SGDLS and CDR2 is YYNGEE.

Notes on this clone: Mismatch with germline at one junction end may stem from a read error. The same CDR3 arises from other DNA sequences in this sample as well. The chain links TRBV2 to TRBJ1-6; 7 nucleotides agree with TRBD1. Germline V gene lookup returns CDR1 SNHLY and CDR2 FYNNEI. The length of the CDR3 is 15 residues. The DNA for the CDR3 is TGTGCCAGCAGTCCCTCGACAGGGATTAATTCCCCCCTCCACTTT. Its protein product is CASSPSTGINSPLHF.

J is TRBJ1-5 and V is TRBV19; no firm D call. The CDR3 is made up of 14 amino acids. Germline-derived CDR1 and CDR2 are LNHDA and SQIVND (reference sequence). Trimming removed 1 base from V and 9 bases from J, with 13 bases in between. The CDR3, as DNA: TGTGCCAGTAGTATAGGGCCATCGTCGGGGCCCCAGCATTTT. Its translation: CASSIGPSSGPQHF.

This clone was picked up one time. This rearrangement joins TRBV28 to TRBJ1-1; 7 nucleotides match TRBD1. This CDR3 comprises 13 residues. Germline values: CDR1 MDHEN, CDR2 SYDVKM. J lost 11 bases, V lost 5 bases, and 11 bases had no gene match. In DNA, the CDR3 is TGTGCCAGCAGTCCTCCTAGACAGGGCGCGGCTTTCTTT. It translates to CASSPPRQGAAFF.

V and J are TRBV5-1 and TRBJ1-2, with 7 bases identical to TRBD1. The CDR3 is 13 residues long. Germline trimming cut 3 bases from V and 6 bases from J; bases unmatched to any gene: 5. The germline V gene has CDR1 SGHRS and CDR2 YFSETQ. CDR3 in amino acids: CASSSGGSDGYTF. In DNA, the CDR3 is TGCGCCAGCAGCTCAGGGGGTTCGGATGGCTACACCTTC.

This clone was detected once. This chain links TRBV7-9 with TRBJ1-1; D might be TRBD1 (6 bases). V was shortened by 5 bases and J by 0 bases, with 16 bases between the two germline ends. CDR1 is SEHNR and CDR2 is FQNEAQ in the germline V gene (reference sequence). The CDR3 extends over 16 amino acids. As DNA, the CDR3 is TGTGCCAGCAGCGGGGGAACAGGGACCATGAACACTGAAGCTTTCTTT. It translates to CASSGGTGTMNTEAFF.

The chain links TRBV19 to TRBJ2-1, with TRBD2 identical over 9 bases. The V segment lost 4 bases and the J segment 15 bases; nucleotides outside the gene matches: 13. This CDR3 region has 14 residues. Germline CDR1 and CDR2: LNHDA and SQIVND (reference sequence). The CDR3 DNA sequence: TGTGCCAGTAGTACAAGCGGCCTAGCGGGAAACCCGTTCTTC. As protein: CASSTSGLAGNPFF.

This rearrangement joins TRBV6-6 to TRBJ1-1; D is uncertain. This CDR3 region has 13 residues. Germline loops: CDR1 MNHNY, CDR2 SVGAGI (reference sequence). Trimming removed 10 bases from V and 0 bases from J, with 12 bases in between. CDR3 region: CAIKEVVNTEAFF. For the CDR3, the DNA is TGTGCCATCAAGGAGGTGGTGAACACTGAAGCTTTCTTT.